What follows is one T cell receptor (beta chain) and its context. Its specific antigen is unknown. No base quality values were provided; no much bigger clone lies one nucleotide off. Ficoll-Paque density gradient centrifugation was used to isolate PBMCs. For sequencing, an Illumina NovaSeq 6000 was employed. TCRalpha and TCRbeta cDNA libraries were constructed by 5'RACE with constant-segment primers, with sample barcodes and unique molecular identifiers being introduced. RNA was extracted from every sample with Trizol reagent. The libraries were amplified in two PCR steps, and the second step added a second sample barcode and Illumina TruSeq adapters. Libraries were sequenced on an Illumina NovaSeq with 2 x 150 bp paired-end reads. The paper's data handling went like this. Demultiplexing of reads and collapsing into UMI-guided consensus sequences were performed with migec v1.2.7. Using mixcr v2.1.11, UMI consensuses were aligned to TRA and TRB V and J templates and then assembled into clonotypes. A clonotype was counted as expanded or contracted only if both edgeR and NoisET called the change significant, with noise models trained on biological replicates. For edgeR calls, the thresholds were a false discovery rate-adjusted p below 0.01 and a log2 fold-change of 1. As an exploratory analysis of dynamics, max-normalized trajectories of the 1000 most abundant clonotypes were examined by PCA with hierarchical clustering. Separately sequenced CD4+ and CD8+ repertoires were used to assign the CD4 or CD8 phenotype of responding clones. TCRdb trimmed public reads at Q25 via fastp, called clones via MiXCR and kept in-frame beta chains. Rows with one shared CDR3 protein collapse into an entry with the most common genes and DNA. TCRdb, not the authors, supplied the V and J calls. The sample includes about 190,000 distinct CDR3 sequences, with about 17% observed a single time. The ten most abundant clones make up roughly 2.4% of the sample.

This sample stems from a study of T-cell memory formation after mild COVID-19 (dated by TCRdb to the early 2020s). Study-level background: Most TCR sequence clusters were specific to one of the two donors. Longitudinal TCRalpha and TCRbeta repertoire sequencing tracked T-cell clones expanding and contracting after mild COVID-19 in two donors. The cohort comprised two young, previously healthy adult volunteers, one female and one male. Study-wide findings and limitations: Some responding clones were found in pre-infection memory, which suggests that pre-existing cross-reactive memory T cells took part in the SARS-CoV-2 response. Whether the second-wave clones peaking on day 37 were SARS-CoV-2 specific was not confirmed. Only two mild cases were covered in the study, and larger cohorts including severe cases with pre-infection samples were considered necessary. Contracting CD4+ clones appeared mostly in the CM and EM memory subsets, whereas CD8+ clones were enriched in EMRA. Balanced CD4/CD8 phenotypes were observed for clones contracting from day 15 to 85, whereas a bias towards CD4+ was observed for a second wave of clones expanding from day 15 to 37.

V and J lose 2 bases and 3 bases, and a span of 12 bases separates them. The CDR3 measures 15 amino acids from cysteine to phenylalanine. CDR3 DNA only is kept here, 45 bases in frame from base 1. The sequence links TRBV12-3 or TRBV12-4 to TRBJ2-3; too little of a D gene remains to name it. This clonotype originated in an adult woman who had mild COVID-19 (a few samples of this study predate the infection). The sample titles of this study are shuffled in the database, so cell type and time point are left out; the donor was told from shared clones. The sequencing input was PBMCs or a T cell subset sorted from them (not recorded which). CDR3 protein: CASSLRKAMTDTQYF. The nucleotide sequence is given as TGTGCCAGCAGTTTACGGAAGGCGATGACAGATACGCAGTATTTT.